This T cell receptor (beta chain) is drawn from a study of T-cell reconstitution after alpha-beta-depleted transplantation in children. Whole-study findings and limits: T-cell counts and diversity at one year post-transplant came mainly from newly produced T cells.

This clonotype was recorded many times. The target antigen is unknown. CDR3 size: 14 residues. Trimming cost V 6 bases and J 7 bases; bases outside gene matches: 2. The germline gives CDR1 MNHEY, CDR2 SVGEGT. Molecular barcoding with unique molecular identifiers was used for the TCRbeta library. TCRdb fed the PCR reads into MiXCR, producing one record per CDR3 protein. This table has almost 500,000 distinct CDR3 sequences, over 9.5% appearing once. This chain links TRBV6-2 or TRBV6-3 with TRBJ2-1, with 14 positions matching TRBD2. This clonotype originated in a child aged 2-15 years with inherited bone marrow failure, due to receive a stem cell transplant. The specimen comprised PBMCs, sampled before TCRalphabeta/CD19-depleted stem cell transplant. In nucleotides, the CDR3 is TGTGCCAGCAGGACTAGCGGGAGGGTTAATGAGCAGTTCTTC. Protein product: CASRTSGRVNEQFF.